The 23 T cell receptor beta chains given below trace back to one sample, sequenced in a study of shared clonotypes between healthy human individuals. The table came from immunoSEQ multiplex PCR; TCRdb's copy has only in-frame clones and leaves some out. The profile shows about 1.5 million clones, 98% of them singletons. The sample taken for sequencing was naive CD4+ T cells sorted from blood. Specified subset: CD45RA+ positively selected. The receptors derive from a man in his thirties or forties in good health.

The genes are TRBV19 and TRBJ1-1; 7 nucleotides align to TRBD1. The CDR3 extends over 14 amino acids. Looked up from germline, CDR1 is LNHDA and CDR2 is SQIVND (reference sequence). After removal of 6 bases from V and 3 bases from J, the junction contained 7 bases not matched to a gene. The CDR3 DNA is TGTGCCAGTAGCGTGACAGGGTTTGACACTGAAGCTTTCTTT. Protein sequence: CASSVTGFDTEAFF.

Here the CDR3 reads CNGSMNTEAFF. CDR3 nucleotides: TGCAACGGTAGCATGAACACTGAAGCTTTCTTT. The chain carries TRBV20-1 and TRBJ1-1, with no clear D. Germline CDR1 is DFQATT and CDR2 is SNEGSKA (reference sequence). The CDR3 totals 11 residues.

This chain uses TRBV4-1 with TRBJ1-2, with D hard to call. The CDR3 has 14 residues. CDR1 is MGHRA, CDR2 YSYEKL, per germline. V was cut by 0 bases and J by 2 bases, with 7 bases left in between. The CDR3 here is CASSQEGQNYGYTF. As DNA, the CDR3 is TGCGCCAGCAGCCAAGAAGGGCAGAACTATGGCTACACCTTC.

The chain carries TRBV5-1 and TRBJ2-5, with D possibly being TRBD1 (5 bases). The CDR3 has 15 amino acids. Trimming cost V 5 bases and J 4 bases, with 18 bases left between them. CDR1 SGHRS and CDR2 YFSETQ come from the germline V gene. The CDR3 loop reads CASRVYLQGSETQYF. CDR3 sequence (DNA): TGCGCCAGCAGGGTTTATTTGCAGGGTTCAGAGACCCAGTACTTC.

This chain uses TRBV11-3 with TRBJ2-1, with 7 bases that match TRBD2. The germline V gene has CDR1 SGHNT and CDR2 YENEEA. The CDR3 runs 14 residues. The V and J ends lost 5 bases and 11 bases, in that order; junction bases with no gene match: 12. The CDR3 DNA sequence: TGTGCCAGCAGCCTTGGGAGGGGCGGAGGTCAGCAGTTCTTC. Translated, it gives CASSLGRGGGQQFF.

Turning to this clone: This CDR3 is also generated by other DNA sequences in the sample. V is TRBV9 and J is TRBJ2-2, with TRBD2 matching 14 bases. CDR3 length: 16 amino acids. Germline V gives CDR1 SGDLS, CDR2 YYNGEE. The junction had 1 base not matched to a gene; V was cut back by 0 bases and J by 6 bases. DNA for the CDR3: TGTGCCAGCAGCGTAGGACTAGCGGGAGGGCCCGGGGAGCTGTTTTTT. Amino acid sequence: CASSVGLAGGPGELFF.

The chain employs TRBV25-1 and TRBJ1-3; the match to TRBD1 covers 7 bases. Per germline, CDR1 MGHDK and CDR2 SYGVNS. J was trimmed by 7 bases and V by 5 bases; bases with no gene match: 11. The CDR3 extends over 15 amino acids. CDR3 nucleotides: TGTGCCAGCAGTCGAAACAACAGGGGAAGTAACACCATATATTTT. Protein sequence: CASSRNNRGSNTIYF.

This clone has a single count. The CDR3 spells CASKQANEKLFF. The CDR3 region has the DNA TGTGCCAGTAAACAGGCAAATGAAAAACTGTTTTTT. The chain joins TRBV28 to TRBJ1-4; maybe TRBD1 (5 bases). Germline CDR1 reads MDHEN; CDR2 reads SYDVKM. V was pared by 9 bases and J by 5 bases, with 10 bases between. This CDR3 has 12 amino acids.

CDR3 sequence (DNA): TGTGCCAGCAGCCAAGGTTACGGGAGGGCGGGCAATGAGCAGTTCTTC. This sequence encodes CASSQGYGRAGNEQFF. This sequence joins TRBV14 and TRBJ2-1; 8 bases match TRBD2. Trimming removed 1 base from V and 6 bases from J; junction bases left unmatched: 8. Germline V lookup: CDR1 SGHDN, CDR2 FVKESK. The CDR3 length is 16 residues.

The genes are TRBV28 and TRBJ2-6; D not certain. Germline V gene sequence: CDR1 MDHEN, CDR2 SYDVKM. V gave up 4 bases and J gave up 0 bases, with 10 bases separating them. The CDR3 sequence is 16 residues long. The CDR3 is CASSSVLGSGANVLTF. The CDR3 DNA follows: TGTGCCAGCAGTTCTGTTCTGGGCTCTGGGGCCAACGTCCTGACTTTC.

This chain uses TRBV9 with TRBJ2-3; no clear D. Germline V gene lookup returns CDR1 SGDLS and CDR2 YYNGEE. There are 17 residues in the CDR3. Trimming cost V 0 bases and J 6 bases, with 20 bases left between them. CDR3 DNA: TGTGCCAGCAGCGTAGCTCAAGGACGGCGGAGAATGGATACGCAGTATTTT. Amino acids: CASSVAQGRRRMDTQYF.

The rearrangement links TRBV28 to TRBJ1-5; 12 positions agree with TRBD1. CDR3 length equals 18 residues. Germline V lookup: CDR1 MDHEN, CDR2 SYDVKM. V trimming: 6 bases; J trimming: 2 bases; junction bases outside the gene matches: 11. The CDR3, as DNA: TGTGCCAGCAGCTCCGGGACAGGGGGCTTGGTGGGCAATCAGCCCCAGCATTTT. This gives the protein CASSSGTGGLVGNQPQHF. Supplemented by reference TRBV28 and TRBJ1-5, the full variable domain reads DVKVTQSSRYLVKRTGEKVFLECVQDMDHENMFWYRQDPGLGLRLIYFSYDVKMKEKGDIPEGYSVSREKKERFSLILESASTNQTSMYLCASSSGTGGLVGNQPQHFGDGTRLSIL.

The CDR3 bases are TGCGCCAGCAGCCCCGACAGGTTAGGAATGGGGCCCCAGCATTTT. It specifies CASSPDRLGMGPQHF. The chain employs TRBV5-1 and TRBJ1-5, with D possibly TRBD1 on 6 matching bases. CDR3 length equals 15 residues. The germline V gene has CDR1 SGHRS and CDR2 YFSETQ. Trimming pared 4 bases from V and 9 bases from J, leaving 20 bases between.

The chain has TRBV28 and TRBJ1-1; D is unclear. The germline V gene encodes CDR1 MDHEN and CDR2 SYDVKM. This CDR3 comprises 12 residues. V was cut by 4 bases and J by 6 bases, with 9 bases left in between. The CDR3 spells CASSSLRAEAFF. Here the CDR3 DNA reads TGTGCCAGCAGTTCCCTTCGGGCTGAAGCTTTCTTT.

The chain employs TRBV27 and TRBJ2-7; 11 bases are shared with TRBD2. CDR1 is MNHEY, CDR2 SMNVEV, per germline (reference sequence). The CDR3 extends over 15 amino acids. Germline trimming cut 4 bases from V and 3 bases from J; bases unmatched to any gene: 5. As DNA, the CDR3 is TGTGCCAGCAGTTCACGGACTAGCGGGCACTACGAGCAGTACTTC. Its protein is CASSSRTSGHYEQYF.

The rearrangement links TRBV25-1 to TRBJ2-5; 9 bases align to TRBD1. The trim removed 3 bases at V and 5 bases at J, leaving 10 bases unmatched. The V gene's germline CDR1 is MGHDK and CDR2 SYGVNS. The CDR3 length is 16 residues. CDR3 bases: TGTGCCAGCAGTGAGGCGGGACAGGGATCGCGTGAGACCCAGTACTTC. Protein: CASSEAGQGSRETQYF.

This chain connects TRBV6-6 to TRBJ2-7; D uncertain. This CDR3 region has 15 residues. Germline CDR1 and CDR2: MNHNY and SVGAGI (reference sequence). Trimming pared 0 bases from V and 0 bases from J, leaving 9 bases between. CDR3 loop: CASSYSLLSSYEQYF. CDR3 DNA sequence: TGTGCCAGCAGTTACTCTTTACTAAGCTCCTACGAGCAGTACTTC.

CDR3 loop: CAWGLLAGGAETQYF. CDR3 nucleotides: TGTGCCTGGGGGCTCCTGGCGGGAGGAGCAGAGACCCAGTACTTC. The gene calls are TRBV30 and TRBJ2-5; TRBD2 aligns across 8 bases. Trimming at V came to 5 bases and at J to 4 bases, leaving 12 bases not matched to a gene. The germline gives CDR1 GTSNPN, CDR2 SVGIG (reference sequence). The CDR3 has 15 amino acids.

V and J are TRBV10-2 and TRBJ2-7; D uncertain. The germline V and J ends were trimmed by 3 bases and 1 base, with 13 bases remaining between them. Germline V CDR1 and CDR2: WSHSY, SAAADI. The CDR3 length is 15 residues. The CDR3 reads CASSELKGRSYEQYF. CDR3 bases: TGCGCCAGCAGTGAATTGAAGGGCCGGTCCTACGAGCAGTACTTC.

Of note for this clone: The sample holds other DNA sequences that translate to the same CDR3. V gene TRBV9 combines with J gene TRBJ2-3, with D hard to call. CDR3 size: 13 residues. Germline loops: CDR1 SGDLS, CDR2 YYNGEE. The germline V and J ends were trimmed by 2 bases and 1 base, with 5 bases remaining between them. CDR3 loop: CASSVLGTDTQYF. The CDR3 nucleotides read TGTGCCAGCAGCGTGTTAGGCACAGATACGCAGTATTTT.

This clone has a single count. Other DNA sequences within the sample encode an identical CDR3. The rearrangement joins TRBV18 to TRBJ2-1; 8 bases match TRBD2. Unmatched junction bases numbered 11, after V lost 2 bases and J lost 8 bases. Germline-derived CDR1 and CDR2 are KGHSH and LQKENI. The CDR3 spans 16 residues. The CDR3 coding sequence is TGTGCCAGCTCACCAACAGGGACTAGTGGTAGAGATGAGCAGTTCTTC. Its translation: CASSPTGTSGRDEQFF. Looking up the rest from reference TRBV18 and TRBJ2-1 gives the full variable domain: NAGVMQNPRHLVRRRGQEARLRCSPMKGHSHVYWYRQLPEEGLKFMVYLQKENIIDESGMPKERFSAEFPKEGPSILRIQQVVRGDSAAYFCASSPTGTSGRDEQFFGPGTRLTVL.

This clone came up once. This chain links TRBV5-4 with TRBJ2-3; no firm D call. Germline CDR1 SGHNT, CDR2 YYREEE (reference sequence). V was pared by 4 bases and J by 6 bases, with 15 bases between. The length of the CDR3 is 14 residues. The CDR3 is CASSNPAPTDTQYF. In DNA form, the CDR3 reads TGTGCCAGCAGCAACCCAGCCCCGACCGATACGCAGTATTTT.

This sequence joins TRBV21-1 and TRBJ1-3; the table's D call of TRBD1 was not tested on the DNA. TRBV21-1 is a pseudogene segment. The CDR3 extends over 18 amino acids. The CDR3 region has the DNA TGTGCCAGCAGCCGCGGGACAGAGGCCCTCGACTCTGGAAACACCATATATTTT. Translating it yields CASSRGTEALDSGNTIYF.